A selection of T cell receptor beta chains follows, all from one sample in a study of blood T cell repertoires in COVID-19. Generated by immunoSEQ multiplex PCR, the TCRdb table keeps only in-frame clones and is missing some. The repertoire holds more than 250,000 clones, with around nine tenths as singletons. Sequencing used PBMCs or T cells enriched from blood (not recorded which). The source of these receptors is a woman aged 18-35 years who had recovered from COVID-19. Each CDR3 is given with its conserved first and last residue. A D gene is named only where the DNA matches it firmly. Some rows have no size entry. The others give once, few or many, or a class for an expanded clone.

few	TRBV12-3/TRBV12-4	.	TRBJ2-2	TGTGCCAGCAGTTTCGGGGTCCCCGGGGAGCTGTTTTTT	CASSFGVPGELFF
.	TRBV19	.	TRBJ1-2	TGTGCCAGTAGTACCCGATGGCAGGGATCGTATGGCTACACCTTC	CASSTRWQGSYGYTF
once	TRBV9	TRBD1	TRBJ1-3	TGTGCCAGCAGCGTAGAGGGACAGGCTGGAAACACCATATATTTT	CASSVEGQAGNTIYF
.	TRBV29-1	TRBD1	TRBJ1-1	TGCAGCGTTGTAGACAGGGTGGTGAGCACTGAAGCTTTCTTT	CSVVDRVVSTEAFF
few	TRBV19	.	TRBJ2-7	TGTGCCAGTAGTATAGCTGCCGGGACATCCTACGAGCAGTACTTC	CASSIAAGTSYEQYF
many	TRBV5-4	TRBD2	TRBJ2-7	TGTGCCAGCAGCTTGGCCAGCGGGGTTGAGCAGTACTTC	CASSLASGVEQYF
.	TRBV7-8	.	TRBJ2-6	TGTGCCAGCAGCCCCCACCGCGGGACAGCTTCTGGGGCCAACGTCCTGACTTTC	CASSPHRGTASGANVLTF
.	TRBV12-5	TRBD2	TRBJ2-2	TGTGCTAGTGGTCTCCGGGTAGCGGGAGGCCTCATTCGCTCCACCGGGGAGCTGTTTTTT	CASGLRVAGGLIRSTGELFF
.	TRBV2	.	TRBJ1-1	TGTGCCAGCAGTGAATATAGGCGGGAGAACACTGAAGCTTTCTTT	CASSEYRRENTEAFF
.	TRBV18	.	TRBJ2-2	TGTGCCAGCTCACCATCCGGGAACACCGGGGAGCTGTTTTTT	CASSPSGNTGELFF
once	TRBV10-1	.	TRBJ2-3	TGCGCCAGCAGTACAGGGAAAACAGATACGCAGTATTTT	CASSTGKTDTQYF
.	TRBV27	.	TRBJ2-3	TGTGCCAGCACCCCGGGTTATTTCCACACAGATACGCAGTATTTT	CASTPGYFHTDTQYF
.	TRBV5-5	.	TRBJ1-2	TGTGCCAGCAGCCTTAGAATCGGCTTAGGGGGAAACTATGGCTACACCTTC	CASSLRIGLGGNYGYTF
.	TRBV7-2	.	TRBJ2-1	TGTGCCAGCAGGGCCAACCCTGAGCAGTTCTTC	CASRANPEQFF
.	TRBV3-1/TRBV3-2	TRBD2	TRBJ2-2	TGTGCCAGCAGCCGTTCTAGCGGGGGGATCGTCGGGGAGCTGTTTTTT	CASSRSSGGIVGELFF
.	TRBV5-1	TRBD1	TRBJ2-7	TGCGCCAGCAGCAGGGGACAGCAGAGATCCTACGAGCAGTACTTC	CASSRGQQRSYEQYF
.	TRBV10-1	TRBD1	TRBJ1-4	TGCGCCAGCAGCCGGGACAGCCCAACTAATGAAAAACTGTTTTTT	CASSRDSPTNEKLFF
.	TRBV7-2	TRBD1	TRBJ2-7	TGTGCCAGCAGCCCGCGGACAGGGGGCAACGAGCAGTACTTC	CASSPRTGGNEQYF
.	TRBV19	TRBD1	TRBJ1-2	TGTGCCTCTTCGCCCCAGGGGGCTAGAATGGATGACTATGGCTACACCTTC	CASSPQGARMDDYGYTF
.	TRBV3-1/TRBV3-2	TRBD2	TRBJ2-1	TGTGCCAGCAGCCAATACGGGTCTAGCGGGGGCGCCGAGACCTCCTACAATGAGCAGTTCTTC	CASSQYGSSGGAETSYNEQFF
.	TRBV5-1	TRBD2	TRBJ2-5	TGCGCCAGCAGCTTGGGTCTAGCGGGGGTTACGACCCAGTACTTC	CASSLGLAGVTTQYF
.	TRBV7-2	TRBD2	TRBJ2-1	TGTGCCAGCAGCGGGGGAGCGGGGAACCCTTCCTACAATGAGCAGTTCTTC	CASSGGAGNPSYNEQFF
.	TRBV10-3	.	TRBJ2-7	TGTGCCATCAGTGAGTCTTTAGTTACCCCGGTATACGAGCAGTACTTC	CAISESLVTPVYEQYF
.	TRBV2	.	TRBJ1-3	TGTGCCAGCAGTGAACCGGGACATCGCTCTGGAAACACCATATATTTT	CASSEPGHRSGNTIYF
.	TRBV30	TRBD2	TRBJ2-7	TGTGCCTGGAGCGCTACTTCAGGACTAGCGGGAAACGAGCAGTACTTC	CAWSATSGLAGNEQYF